A selection of T cell receptor beta chains follows, all from one sample in a study of shared clonotypes between healthy human individuals. TCRdb's table, derived via immunoSEQ multiplex PCR, lists solely in-frame clones and lacks some. The sample lists about 680,000 clones; 92% were seen once. The sequenced sample consisted of naive CD8+ T cells sorted from blood. The receptors derive from a man aged 25-45 years in good health. Each CDR3 is given with its conserved first and last residue. The order of the fields is D gene, J gene, V gene, clone size, CDR3 DNA, CDR3 protein. The D gene is left open where the match is weak. Size is omitted from some rows. Given values are once, few, many or a class for expanded clones.

>-|TRBJ1-1|TRBV5-1|-
TGCGCCAGCAGCGTAACCCGGACCGCCACTGAAGCTTTCTTT
CASSVTRTATEAFF
>-|TRBJ1-1|TRBV11-2|-
TGTGCCAGCAGCTTAGTGGGTACTGAAGCTTTCTTT
CASSLVGTEAFF
>-|TRBJ2-3|TRBV5-4|-
TGTGCCAGCAGCCCCTCTAGAGGGGTCAGCACAGATACGCAGTATTTT
CASSPSRGVSTDTQYF
>-|TRBJ2-7|TRBV28|-
TGTGCCAGCAGTCCCAGGATCCTCCCCTACGAGCAGTACTTC
CASSPRILPYEQYF
>-|TRBJ1-5|TRBV2|-
TGTGCCGTCCAGGACAGTAGCAATCAGCCCCAGCATTTT
CAVQDSSNQPQHF
>-|TRBJ1-5|TRBV28|-
TGTGCCAGCAGTTTCGGTTCGGTAGTGTCCGTGAGGAGCAATCAGCCCCAGCATTTT
CASSFGSVVSVRSNQPQHF
>TRBD2|TRBJ2-3|TRBV14|-
TGTGCCAGCAGCCAAGAGGGACTAGATGGCACAGATACGCAGTATTTT
CASSQEGLDGTDTQYF
>-|TRBJ2-7|TRBV7-9|-
TGTGCCAGCAGCCCCCCCCTGTTTACTTACGAGCAGTACTTC
CASSPPLFTYEQYF
>-|TRBJ2-1|TRBV27|once
TGTGCCAGCACCACAGATTACGGTACCAATGAGCAGTTCTTC
CASTTDYGTNEQFF
>-|TRBJ1-2|TRBV5-5|-
TGTGCCAGCAGCTTGGCCAGTGACAGCTATGGCTACACCTTC
CASSLASDSYGYTF
>-|TRBJ1-5|TRBV6-6|-
TGTGCCAGCAGCATCACAGAGGCGGAGGGTCAGCCCCAGCATTTT
CASSITEAEGQPQHF
>-|TRBJ2-7|TRBV7-8|once
TGTGCCAGCAGCTTACGGGATACTGCAGGCCACGAGCAGTACTTC
CASSLRDTAGHEQYF
>-|TRBJ2-1|TRBV19|-
TGTGCCAGTAGTCTTGCATCTTACAATGAGCAGTTCTTC
CASSLASYNEQFF
>-|TRBJ2-7|TRBV4-1|-
TGCGCCAGCAGCCCAACCCAGGGGCGGGAGAAGTACGAGCAGTACTTC
CASSPTQGREKYEQYF
>TRBD2|TRBJ2-7|TRBV29-1|-
TGCAGCGCGAAGGGCGCCGAAGGGCGGGAGTACGGCGAGCAGTACTTC
CSAKGAEGREYGEQYF
>-|TRBJ2-7|TRBV7-6|-
TGTGCCAGCAGCTTAGCATTTGGACAGACCTACGAGCAGTACTTC
CASSLAFGQTYEQYF
>TRBD1|TRBJ2-7|TRBV29-1|-
TGCAGCGTTGAGGGACAGGGCGGGTACGAGCAGTACTTC
CSVEGQGGYEQYF
>TRBD2|TRBJ2-3|TRBV27|-
TGTGCCAGCAGTCCCGAGAGCGGGAATGTAGATACGCAGTATTTT
CASSPESGNVDTQYF